A single sample gave rise to the 30 T cell receptor beta chains below, sequenced in a study of blood T cells in healthy people across ages. Then a second PCR, running about 6 to 12 cycles, was carried out with a sample-barcoded 5' primer and a J-beta primer mix. A single record per CDR3 protein comes from TCRdb applying MiXCR to the 5' RACE reads. This table holds 710,000 or so distinct CDR3 sequences, roughly 20% found once. The source material was blood. Receptor source: a man between 65 and 80 years old in good health.

The chain recombines TRBV6-5 with TRBJ2-5, with D tentatively TRBD2 (5 bases). Germline V gene data show CDR1 as MNHEY and CDR2 as SVGAGI. This CDR3 spans 17 amino acids. Trimming pared 3 bases from V and 2 bases from J, leaving 19 bases between. The CDR3 nucleotides are TGTGCCAGCAGTTATCGGGCAGGCGCCCCGGGGCAAGAGACCCAGTACTTC. Translated, it gives CASSYRAGAPGQETQYF.

The rearrangement joins TRBV14 to TRBJ2-2, with D unresolved. Germline V gene lookup returns CDR1 SGHDN and CDR2 FVKESK. V was pared by 1 base and J by 7 bases, with 10 bases between. The length of the CDR3 is 14 residues. CDR3 loop: CASSQVGKGGELFF. The CDR3 DNA sequence: TGTGCCAGCAGCCAAGTTGGTAAAGGCGGGGAGCTGTTTTTT.

V is TRBV25-1 and J is TRBJ1-2; 11 bases agree with TRBD1. This CDR3 region has 16 residues. CDR1 is MGHDK and CDR2 is SYGVNS in the germline V gene. V trimming: 4 bases; J trimming: 4 bases; junction bases outside the gene matches: 8. The CDR3 here is CASSGHGTGGFYGYTF. The CDR3 DNA is TGTGCCAGCAGTGGACACGGGACAGGGGGTTTCTATGGCTACACCTTC.

This clonotype was found a few times. The V gene is TRBV10-2, the J gene TRBJ1-1; 8 bases align to TRBD1. The CDR3 is made up of 13 amino acids. Per germline, CDR1 WSHSY and CDR2 SAAADI. Trimming at V came to 10 bases and at J to 5 bases, leaving 9 bases not matched to a gene. As DNA, the CDR3 is TGCGCCACCCGCCTGGACAGGGAGACTGAAGCTTTCTTT. This sequence encodes CATRLDRETEAFF.

The chain combines TRBV24-1 with TRBJ2-3, with D perhaps matching TRBD2 (6 bases). Deletions cut 9 bases from V and 4 bases from J, with 10 bases between. The CDR3 is 12 amino acids. Looked up from germline, CDR1 is KGHDR and CDR2 is SFDVKD. The CDR3 sequence is CATQRVPDTQYF. CDR3 sequence (DNA): TGTGCCACCCAGCGGGTCCCAGATACGCAGTATTTT.

The rearrangement uses TRBV7-8 and TRBJ2-1; D uncertain. The germline gives CDR1 SGHVS, CDR2 FQNEAQ. Between the trimmed V and J ends, which lost 0 bases and 6 bases, there was a span of 15 bases. This CDR3 spans 16 amino acids. DNA of the CDR3: TGTGCCAGCAGCTTAGCCGTTGCAGGCAACCCCAATGAGCAGTTCTTC. It is translated as CASSLAVAGNPNEQFF. The full variable domain, with the rest looked up from reference TRBV7-8 and TRBJ2-1, is GAGVSQSPRYKVAKRGQDVALRCDPISGHVSLFWYQQALGQGPEFLTYFQNEAQLDKSGLPSDRFFAERPEGSVSTLKIQRTQQEDSAVYLCASSLAVAGNPNEQFFGPGTRLTVL.

The chain carries TRBV7-8 and TRBJ2-3; D perhaps matches TRBD2 (6 bases). The germline V and J ends were trimmed by 3 bases and 3 bases, with 13 bases remaining between them. The CDR3 spans 15 residues. Germline V lookup: CDR1 SGHVS, CDR2 FQNEAQ. The CDR3 sequence is CASSLVPGVTDTQYF. For the CDR3, the DNA is TGTGCCAGCAGCTTGGTTCCGGGGGTAACAGATACGCAGTATTTT.

CDR3 protein: CASSPRASGDNEQFF. In nucleotides, the CDR3 is TGTGCCAGCAGCCCACGGGCTAGCGGAGACAATGAGCAGTTCTTC. V gene TRBV7-9 combines with J gene TRBJ2-1, with 7 bases that match TRBD2. This CDR3 is built from 15 residues. J was trimmed by 5 bases and V by 5 bases; bases with no gene match: 9. Germline-derived CDR1 and CDR2 are SEHNR and FQNEAQ (reference sequence).

This clonotype turned up a few times. This chain joins TRBV5-1 and TRBJ2-4; 10 bases align to TRBD2. From germline, CDR1 is SGHRS and CDR2 YFSETQ. J was trimmed by 6 bases and V by 3 bases; bases with no gene match: 6. CDR3 length: 15 amino acids. The chain's CDR3 is CASSSTLAGLNIQYF. The CDR3 DNA sequence: TGCGCCAGCAGCTCGACACTAGCGGGGCTAAACATTCAGTACTTC.

There are a few counts of this clonotype. The chain joins TRBV18 to TRBJ1-1; 7 positions agree with TRBD1. J was trimmed by 4 bases and V by 4 bases; bases with no gene match: 9. This CDR3 is built from 15 residues. Germline V gives CDR1 KGHSH, CDR2 LQKENI. CDR3 protein: CASSRRQGGSTEAFF. CDR3 DNA: TGTGCCAGCTCACGCCGACAGGGAGGTAGCACTGAAGCTTTCTTT.

The chain couples TRBV5-1 to TRBJ1-2; maybe TRBD1 (6 bases). Deletions cut 0 bases from V and 7 bases from J, with 19 bases between. Germline CDR1 reads SGHRS; CDR2 reads YFSETQ. This CDR3 contains 16 residues. The CDR3 bases are TGCGCCAGCAGCTTGGACGGCGGATATCAAGGGGGTGGCTACACCTTC. Its protein is CASSLDGGYQGGGYTF.

This clonotype came up a few times. This rearrangement joins TRBV7-2 to TRBJ2-3, with 9 bases that match TRBD2. This CDR3 has 16 residues. The V segment lost 1 base and the J segment 6 bases; nucleotides outside the gene matches: 8. The germline CDR1 and CDR2 sequences are SGHTA and FQGNSA. CDR3 coding DNA: TGTGCCAGCAGCTTAGATGGCGGGAGGGCTAGGGATACGCAGTATTTT. Translation: CASSLDGGRARDTQYF.

V usage is TRBV7-8 and J usage is TRBJ2-1; D possibly corresponds to TRBD2 (6 bases). The CDR3 is 15 residues long. The ends were cut back, 1 base at V and 4 bases at J, with 11 bases in the middle. The germline V gene encodes CDR1 SGHVS and CDR2 FQNEAQ. The CDR3 DNA reads as TGTGCCAGCAGCTTAGTCGGGAGAAAGTACAATGAGCAGTTCTTC. This translates into CASSLVGRKYNEQFF.

This clonotype was observed a handful of times. The chain employs TRBV2 and TRBJ2-7; TRBD2 aligns across 15 bases. The last part of the DNA fits TRBJ2-1 better; the J call may be wrong. The V gene's germline CDR1 is SNHLY and CDR2 FYNNEI. This CDR3 has 17 amino acids. CDR3 DNA: TGTGCCAGCAGTGTTTCCGGGACTAGCGGGGGGCAGAATGAGCAGTTCTTC. It translates to CASSVSGTSGGQNEQFF.

This clonotype was seen more than once but under ten times. V usage is TRBV4-1 and J usage is TRBJ1-1; perhaps TRBD1 as D (6 bases). Germline V gene sequence: CDR1 MGHRA, CDR2 YSYEKL. The CDR3 contains 17 residues. V gave up 4 bases and J gave up 4 bases, with 22 bases separating them. CDR3 in DNA: TGCGCCAGCAGCCTTTCCGGAGGCAGGGGCTTAATCACTGAAGCTTTCTTT. Translation: CASSLSGGRGLITEAFF.

In its sample, this clonotype was seen a few times. The chain has TRBV20-1 and TRBJ1-2; the D is unclear. CDR1 and CDR2 (germline): DFQATT, SNEGSKA (reference sequence). V was pared by 5 bases and J by 5 bases, with 6 bases between. The CDR3 length is 10 residues. The CDR3 DNA reads as TGCAGTGCTTTTGCGTATGGCTACACCTTC. It translates to CSAFAYGYTF.

The rearrangement uses TRBV5-1 and TRBJ2-5, with a weak D call TRBD2 (6 bases). The J call is doubtful: the DNA matches TRBJ2-7 better. The CDR3 is made up of 13 amino acids. From germline, CDR1 is SGHRS and CDR2 YFSETQ. This CDR3 reads CASSVGLDYEQYF. Written as DNA, the CDR3 is TGCGCCAGCAGCGTGGGACTGGACTACGAGCAGTACTTC.

J is TRBJ1-1 and V is TRBV10-3, with TRBD1 identical over 7 bases. V trimming: 4 bases; J trimming: 6 bases; junction bases outside the gene matches: 5. The CDR3 sequence is 13 residues long. Per the germline V gene, CDR1 is ENHRY and CDR2 is SYGVKD. CDR3 in amino acids: CAISADRESEAFF. The CDR3 DNA reads TGTGCCATCAGTGCCGACAGGGAGTCTGAAGCTTTCTTT.

The chain links TRBV24-1 to TRBJ2-5; the D gene could be TRBD1 or TRBD2 (5 bases each). The J call could be wrong; TRBJ2-7 is a better fit for the DNA end. This CDR3 is 16 amino acids long. CDR1 KGHDR and CDR2 SFDVKD come from the germline V gene. For the CDR3, the DNA is TGTGCCACCAGTGATTTCGGGGCAGCCGCCTGTTACGAGCAGTACGTC. Amino acid sequence: CATSDFGAAACYEQYV.

This clonotype was seen many times. The gene calls are TRBV29-1 and TRBJ2-1; the D is unclear. The CDR3 spans 11 residues. V was pared by 5 bases and J by 4 bases, with 6 bases between. Germline V gene data show CDR1 as SQVTM and CDR2 as ANQGSEA. The CDR3 nucleotides are TGCAGCGTTTTATTTTACAATGAGCAGTTCTTC. Its translation: CSVLFYNEQFF.

The V call is TRBV18, the J call TRBJ2-7; D is unresolved. From germline, CDR1 is KGHSH and CDR2 LQKENI. CDR3 length: 13 amino acids. V dropped 2 bases and J dropped 7 bases, with 12 bases sitting between them. Here the CDR3 reads CASSPGPAKEQYV. The CDR3 nucleotides are TGTGCCAGCTCACCAGGCCCGGCTAAGGAGCAGTACGTC.

J is TRBJ2-5 and V is TRBV10-3; D may be TRBD1 or TRBD2 (5 bases each). Near its end, the DNA agrees better with TRBJ2-1, so the J call may be wrong. The CDR3 extends over 14 amino acids. Germline V gene lookup returns CDR1 ENHRY and CDR2 SYGVKD. The CDR3 region has the DNA TGTGCCATCAGCGCTTCGGGACCTAACAATGAGCAGTTCTTC. Translation gives CAISASGPNNEQFF.

The table lists this clonotype with a few counts. J is TRBJ2-7 and V is TRBV14; the D is unclear. CDR3 length equals 13 residues. V lost 7 bases to trimming and J lost 2 bases, with 12 bases between them. Looked up from germline, CDR1 is SGHDN and CDR2 is FVKESK. The CDR3 DNA reads as TGTGCCAGCACCCACTCAGCGACCTACGAGCAGTACGTC. Its protein is CASTHSATYEQYV.

This clonotype showed up just a few times. The chain is built from TRBV12-3 or TRBV12-4 and TRBJ1-1; D may be TRBD1 (6 bases). CDR3 length: 13 amino acids. V was trimmed by 3 bases and J by 7 bases, leaving 12 bases between them. CDR3 coding DNA: TGTGCCAGCAGTTTGGGGGGCACCAGTGAAGCTTTCTTT. Its protein product is CASSLGGTSEAFF.

In this sample, this clonotype turned up a few times. The rearrangement joins TRBV7-9 to TRBJ2-3, with 13 bases identical to TRBD2. CDR3 length: 16 amino acids. The V gene's germline CDR1 is SEHNR and CDR2 FQNEAQ (reference sequence). V trimming: 6 bases; J trimming: 4 bases; junction bases outside the gene matches: 7. The CDR3: CASRRTSGSGSDTQYF. As DNA, the CDR3 is TGTGCCAGCAGACGGACTAGCGGGAGTGGGTCAGATACGCAGTATTTT.

This clonotype was recorded a few times. V usage is TRBV14 and J usage is TRBJ2-1, with 7 bases lining up with TRBD1. The CDR3 extends over 15 amino acids. Per the germline V gene, CDR1 is SGHDN and CDR2 is FVKESK. Trimming took 3 bases from V and 6 from J; bases not matched to a gene: 8. The DNA for the CDR3 is TGTGCCAGCAGCCAGTCCACAGGGGCGCTCAATGAGCAGTTCTTC. Encoded protein: CASSQSTGALNEQFF.

This clonotype was seen a few times. This sequence joins TRBV27 and TRBJ1-2, with 7 bases aligning to TRBD1. J gave up 6 bases and V 3 bases, and 7 bases lay outside the gene matches. CDR1 is MNHEY and CDR2 is SMNVEV in the germline V gene (reference sequence). The length of the CDR3 is 14 residues. The CDR3 sequence: CASSLGGTANGYTF. CDR3 nucleotide sequence: TGTGCCAGCAGTTTGGGCGGGACAGCAAATGGCTACACCTTC.

V gene TRBV24-1 combines with J gene TRBJ1-1; TRBD1 is a possible D gene (5 bases). Trimming pared 8 bases from V and 2 bases from J, leaving 11 bases between. This CDR3 spans 13 amino acids. Germline-derived CDR1 and CDR2 are KGHDR and SFDVKD. CDR3 residues: CATKSRGNTEAFF. The CDR3 DNA is TGTGCCACCAAGTCGAGGGGAAACACTGAAGCTTTCTTT.

This clonotype was seen ten or more times. V gene TRBV29-1 combines with J gene TRBJ1-2; D possibly corresponds to TRBD1 (5 bases). The CDR3 spans 12 residues. Germline CDR1 SQVTM, CDR2 ANQGSEA. V lost 4 bases and J 3 bases, leaving 9 bases between the germline ends. The CDR3 region has the DNA TGCAGCGTTGGACAGAAGGACTATGGCTACACCTTC. Its protein is CSVGQKDYGYTF.

This clonotype was observed a handful of times. The J gene is TRBJ1-4, the V gene TRBV9; tentatively, D is TRBD1 (5 bases). This CDR3 spans 16 amino acids. Germline V CDR1 and CDR2: SGDLS, YYNGEE. Trimming removed 3 bases from V and 4 bases from J, with 16 bases in between. Here the CDR3 reads CASSADPGRSNEKLFF. CDR3 in DNA: TGTGCCAGCAGCGCGGATCCGGGACGGAGTAATGAAAAACTGTTTTTT.